The present TCR beta chain was sequenced within a study of T-cell reconstitution after alpha-beta-depleted transplantation in children. V dropped 1 base and J dropped 5 bases, with 5 bases sitting between them. The CDR3 covers 12 residues. The germline V gene has CDR1 SQVTM and CDR2 ANQGSEA. Study-wide points: It was newly produced T cells that mostly accounted for T-cell counts and diversity one year after transplant. Several patients had high TCRbeta diversity at day 60; it came from surviving recipient T cells and thymic progenitors.

Unique molecular identifiers were incorporated during preparation of the TCRbeta library. TCRdb ran MiXCR on the PCR reads and lists one entry per CDR3 protein. The table has 750,000 to 950,000 distinct CDR3 sequences, approximately 15% seen once. In the case of this clonotype: The antigen remains unidentified.

The sequencing here drew on PBMCs, mostly from graft donor cells, taken 360 days after TCRalphabeta/CD19-depleted stem cell transplant. The source is a male patient younger than 18 who had a stem cell transplant for acute lymphoblastic leukemia, so the T cells may come from the graft donor. The chain carries TRBV29-1 and TRBJ2-2; D ambiguous. CDR3 coding DNA: TGCAGCGTTGAAGCAGTTACCGGGGAGCTGTTTTTT. It specifies CSVEAVTGELFF.